This T cell receptor beta chain was identified during a study of blood T cell repertoires in COVID-19. The CDR3 runs to 15 residues. Per germline, CDR1 LGHNA and CDR2 YNFKEQ. Trimming removed 0 bases from V and 8 bases from J, with 13 bases in between. Original processing notes: Cell counts per sample came from amplifying reference gene primers. The data were produced by immunoSEQ multiplex PCR, yet TCRdb's version contains in-frame clones alone and is incomplete. That table gives V, J and clone size, and the DNA gave D and trimming. The sample has roughly 250,000 clones; about 80% are singletons. The sample comprised peripheral blood. This sequence was found in a woman over 75 with acute or convalescent COVID-19. The chain combines TRBV4-2 with TRBJ1-4; D gene ambiguous. The DNA for the CDR3 is TGTGCCAGCAGCCAAGACTCTCAGCGGAGAGAAAAACTGTTTTTT. Protein sequence: CASSQDSQRREKLFF.